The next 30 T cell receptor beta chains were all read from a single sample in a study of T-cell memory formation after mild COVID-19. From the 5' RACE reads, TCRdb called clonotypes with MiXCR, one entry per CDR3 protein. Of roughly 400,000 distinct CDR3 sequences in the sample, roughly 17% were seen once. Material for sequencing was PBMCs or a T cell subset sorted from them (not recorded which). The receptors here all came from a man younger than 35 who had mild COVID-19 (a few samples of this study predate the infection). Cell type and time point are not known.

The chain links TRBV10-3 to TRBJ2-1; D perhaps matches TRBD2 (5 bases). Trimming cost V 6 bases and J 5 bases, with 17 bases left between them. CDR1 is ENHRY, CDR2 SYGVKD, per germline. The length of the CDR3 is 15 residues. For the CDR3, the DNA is TGTGCCATCAGGGAGGTCGAGCAGGCTAACAATGAGCAGTTCTTC. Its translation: CAIREVEQANNEQFF.

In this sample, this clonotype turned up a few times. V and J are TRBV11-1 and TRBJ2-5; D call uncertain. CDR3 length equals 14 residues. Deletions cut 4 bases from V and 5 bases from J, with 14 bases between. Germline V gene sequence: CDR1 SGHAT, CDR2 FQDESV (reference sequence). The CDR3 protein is CASSSPVPTETQYF. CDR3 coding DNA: TGTGCCAGCAGCTCTCCGGTCCCAACGGAGACCCAGTACTTC.

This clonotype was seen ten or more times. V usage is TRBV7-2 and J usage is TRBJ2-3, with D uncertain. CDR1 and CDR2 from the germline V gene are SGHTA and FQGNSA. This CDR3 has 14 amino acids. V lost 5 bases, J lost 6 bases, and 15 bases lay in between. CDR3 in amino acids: CASSPAGHRDTQYF. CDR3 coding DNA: TGTGCCAGCAGCCCCGCCGGGCACCGGGATACGCAGTATTTT.

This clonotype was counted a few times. The CDR3: CAWSSARGDYSNQPQHF. In nucleotides, the CDR3 is TGTGCCTGGAGTTCAGCCCGCGGGGATTATAGCAATCAGCCCCAGCATTTT. The V call is TRBV30, the J call TRBJ1-5; no clear D. Germline V gene lookup returns CDR1 GTSNPN and CDR2 SVGIG (reference sequence). There are 17 residues in the CDR3. With 2 bases removed from V and 0 bases from J, the gap between germline ends came to 17 bases.

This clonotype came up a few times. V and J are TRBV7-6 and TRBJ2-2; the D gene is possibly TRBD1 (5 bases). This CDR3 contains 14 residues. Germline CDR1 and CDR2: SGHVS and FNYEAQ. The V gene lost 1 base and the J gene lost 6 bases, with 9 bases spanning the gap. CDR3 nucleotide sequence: TGTGCCAGCAGCTTAGAGGGGTATTCCGGGGAGCTGTTTTTT. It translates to CASSLEGYSGELFF.

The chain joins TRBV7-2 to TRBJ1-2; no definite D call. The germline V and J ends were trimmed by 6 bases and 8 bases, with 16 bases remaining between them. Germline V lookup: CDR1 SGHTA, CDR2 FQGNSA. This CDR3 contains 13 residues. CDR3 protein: CASRPGMSRGYTF. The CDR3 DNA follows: TGTGCCAGCAGACCCGGTATGAGTCGGGGCTACACCTTC.

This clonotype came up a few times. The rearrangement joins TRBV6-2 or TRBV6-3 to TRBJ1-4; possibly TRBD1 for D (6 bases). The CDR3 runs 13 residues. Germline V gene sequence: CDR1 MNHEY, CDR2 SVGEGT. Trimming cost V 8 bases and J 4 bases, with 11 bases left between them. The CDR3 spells CASGGQYNEKLFF. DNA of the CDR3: TGTGCCAGCGGAGGACAGTATAATGAAAAACTGTTTTTT.

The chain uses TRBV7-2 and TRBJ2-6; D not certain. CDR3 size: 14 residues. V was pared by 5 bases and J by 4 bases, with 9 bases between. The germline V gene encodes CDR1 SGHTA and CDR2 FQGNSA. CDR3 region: CASSPRKGANVLTF. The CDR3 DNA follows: TGTGCCAGCAGCCCCCGCAAAGGGGCCAACGTCCTGACTTTC. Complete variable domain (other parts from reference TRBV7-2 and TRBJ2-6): GAGVSQSPSNKVTEKGKDVELRCDPISGHTALYWYRQSLGQGLEFLIYFQGNSAPDKSGLPSDRFSAERTGGSVSTLTIQRTQQEDSAVYLCASSPRKGANVLTFGAGSRLTVL.

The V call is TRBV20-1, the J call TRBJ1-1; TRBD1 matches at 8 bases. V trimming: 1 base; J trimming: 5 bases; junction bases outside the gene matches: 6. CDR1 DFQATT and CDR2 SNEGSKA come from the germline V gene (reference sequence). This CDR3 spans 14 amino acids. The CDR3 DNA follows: TGCAGTGCTAGAGGGCAGGGGGCTGAAACTGAAGCTTTCTTT. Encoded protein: CSARGQGAETEAFF.

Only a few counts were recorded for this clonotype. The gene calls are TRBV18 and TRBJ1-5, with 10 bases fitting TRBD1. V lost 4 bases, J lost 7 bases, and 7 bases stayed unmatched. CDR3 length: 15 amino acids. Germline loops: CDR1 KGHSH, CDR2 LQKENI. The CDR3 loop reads CASSRGTGVMQPQHF. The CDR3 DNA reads TGTGCCAGCTCACGAGGGACAGGGGTTATGCAGCCCCAGCATTTT.

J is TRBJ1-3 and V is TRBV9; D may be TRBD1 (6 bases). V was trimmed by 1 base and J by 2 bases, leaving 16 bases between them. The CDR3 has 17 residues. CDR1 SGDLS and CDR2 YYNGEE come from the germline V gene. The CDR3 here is CASSVRDRHTPGNTIYF. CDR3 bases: TGTGCCAGCAGCGTACGTGACAGGCATACTCCTGGAAACACCATATATTTT.

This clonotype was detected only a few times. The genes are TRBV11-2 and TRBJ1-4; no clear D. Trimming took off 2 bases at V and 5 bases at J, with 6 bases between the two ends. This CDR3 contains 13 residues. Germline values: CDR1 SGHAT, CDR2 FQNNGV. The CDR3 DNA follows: TGTGCCAGCAGCTTACGGAGAAATGAAAAACTGTTTTTT. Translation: CASSLRRNEKLFF.

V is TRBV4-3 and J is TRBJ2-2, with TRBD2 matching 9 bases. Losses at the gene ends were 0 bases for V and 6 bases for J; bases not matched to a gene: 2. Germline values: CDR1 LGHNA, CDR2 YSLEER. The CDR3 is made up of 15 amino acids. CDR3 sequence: CASSQERGGAGELFF. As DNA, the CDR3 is TGCGCCAGCAGCCAAGAGCGCGGGGGGGCCGGGGAGCTGTTTTTT.

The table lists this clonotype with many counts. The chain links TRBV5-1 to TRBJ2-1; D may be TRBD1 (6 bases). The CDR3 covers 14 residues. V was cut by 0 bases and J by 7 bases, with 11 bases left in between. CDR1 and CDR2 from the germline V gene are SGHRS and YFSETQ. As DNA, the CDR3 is TGCGCCAGCAGCTTGGTACAGGGTAAAAATGAGCAGTTCTTC. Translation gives CASSLVQGKNEQFF. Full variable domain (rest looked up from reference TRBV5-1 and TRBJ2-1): KAGVTQTPRYLIKTRGQQVTLSCSPISGHRSVSWYQQTPGQGLQFLFEYFSETQRNKGNFPGRFSGRQFSNSRSEMNVSTLELGDSALYLCASSLVQGKNEQFFGPGTRLTVL.

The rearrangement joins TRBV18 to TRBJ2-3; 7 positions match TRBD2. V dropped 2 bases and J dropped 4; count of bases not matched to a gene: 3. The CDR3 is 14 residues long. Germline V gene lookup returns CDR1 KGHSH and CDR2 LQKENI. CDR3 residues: CASSPGRGADTQYF. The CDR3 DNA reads TGTGCCAGCTCACCAGGGAGGGGTGCAGATACGCAGTATTTT.

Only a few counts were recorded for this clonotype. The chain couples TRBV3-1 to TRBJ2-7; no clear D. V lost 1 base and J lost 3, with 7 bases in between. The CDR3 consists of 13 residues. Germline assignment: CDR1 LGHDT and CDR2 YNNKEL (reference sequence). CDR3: CASSQAPVYEQYF. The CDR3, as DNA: TGTGCCAGCAGCCAAGCCCCAGTCTACGAGCAGTACTTC.

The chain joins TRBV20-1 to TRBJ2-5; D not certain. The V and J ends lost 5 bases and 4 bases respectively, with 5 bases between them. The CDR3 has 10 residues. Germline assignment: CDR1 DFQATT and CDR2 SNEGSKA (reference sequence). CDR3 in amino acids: CSAYGETQYF. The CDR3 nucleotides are TGCAGTGCTTACGGAGAGACCCAGTACTTC.

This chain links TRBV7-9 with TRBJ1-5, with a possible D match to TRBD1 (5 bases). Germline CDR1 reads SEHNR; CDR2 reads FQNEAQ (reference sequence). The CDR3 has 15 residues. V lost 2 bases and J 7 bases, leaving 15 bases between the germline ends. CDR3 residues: CASSLIGTQGQPQHF. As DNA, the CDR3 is TGTGCCAGCAGCTTAATAGGGACTCAGGGCCAGCCCCAGCATTTT.

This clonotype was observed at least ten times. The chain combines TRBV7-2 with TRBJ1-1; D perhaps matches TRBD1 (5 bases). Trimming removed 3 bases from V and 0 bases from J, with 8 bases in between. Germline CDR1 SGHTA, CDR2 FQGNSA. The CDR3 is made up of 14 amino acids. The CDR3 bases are TGTGCCAGCAGCTTTACAGGTATGAACACTGAAGCTTTCTTT. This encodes CASSFTGMNTEAFF.

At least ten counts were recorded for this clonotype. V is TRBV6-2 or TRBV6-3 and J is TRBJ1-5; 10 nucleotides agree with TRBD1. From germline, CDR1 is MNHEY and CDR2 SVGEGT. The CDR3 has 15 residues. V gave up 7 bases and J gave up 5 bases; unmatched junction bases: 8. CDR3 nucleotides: TGTGCCAGCACCAATGACAGGGGGCAAGATCAGCCCCAGCATTTT. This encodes CASTNDRGQDQPQHF.

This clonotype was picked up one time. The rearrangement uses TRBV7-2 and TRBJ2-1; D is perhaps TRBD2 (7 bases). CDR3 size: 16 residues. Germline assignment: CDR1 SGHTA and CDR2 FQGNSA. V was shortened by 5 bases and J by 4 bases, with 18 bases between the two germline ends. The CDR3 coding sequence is TGTGCCAGCAGCCCCAAGGGGGGGGGCAGGTACAATGAGCAGTTCTTC. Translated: CASSPKGGGRYNEQFF.

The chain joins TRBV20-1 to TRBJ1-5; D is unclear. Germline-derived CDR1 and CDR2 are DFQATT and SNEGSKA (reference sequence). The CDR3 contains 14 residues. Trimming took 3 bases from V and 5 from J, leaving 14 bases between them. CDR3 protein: CSARGRSAHQPQHF. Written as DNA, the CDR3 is TGCAGTGCTAGGGGTAGGTCAGCGCATCAGCCCCAGCATTTT.

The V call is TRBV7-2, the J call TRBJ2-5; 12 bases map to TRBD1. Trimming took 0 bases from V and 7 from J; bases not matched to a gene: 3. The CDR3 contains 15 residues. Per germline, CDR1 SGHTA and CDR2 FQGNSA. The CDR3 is CASSLAGQGARTQYF. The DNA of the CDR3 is TGTGCCAGCAGCTTAGCGGGACAGGGGGCGCGGACCCAGTACTTC.

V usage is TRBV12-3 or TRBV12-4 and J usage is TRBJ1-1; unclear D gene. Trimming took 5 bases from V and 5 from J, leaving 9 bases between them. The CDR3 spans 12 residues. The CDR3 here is CASSQAGTEAFF. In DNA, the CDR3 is TGTGCCAGCAGTCAGGCGGGAACTGAAGCTTTCTTT.

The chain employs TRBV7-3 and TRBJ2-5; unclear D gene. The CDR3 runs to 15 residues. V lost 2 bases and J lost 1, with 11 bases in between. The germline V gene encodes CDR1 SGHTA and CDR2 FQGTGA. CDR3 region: CASSLYRTFQETQYF. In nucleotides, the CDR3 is TGTGCCAGCAGCTTATATAGGACCTTCCAAGAGACCCAGTACTTC.

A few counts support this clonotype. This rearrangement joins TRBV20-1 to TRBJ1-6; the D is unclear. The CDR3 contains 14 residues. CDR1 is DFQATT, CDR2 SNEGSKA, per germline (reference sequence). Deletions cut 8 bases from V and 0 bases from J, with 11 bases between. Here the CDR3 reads CSSLESSYNSPLHF. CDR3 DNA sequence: TGCAGTTCTTTAGAGAGCTCCTATAATTCACCCCTCCACTTT.

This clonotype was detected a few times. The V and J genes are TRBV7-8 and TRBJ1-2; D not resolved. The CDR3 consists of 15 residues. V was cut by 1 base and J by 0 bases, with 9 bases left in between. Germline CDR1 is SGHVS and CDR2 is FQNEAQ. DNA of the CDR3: TGTGCCAGCAGCTTAGTGACCTCCTCTAACTATGGCTACACCTTC. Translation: CASSLVTSSNYGYTF. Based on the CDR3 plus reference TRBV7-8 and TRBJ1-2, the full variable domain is GAGVSQSPRYKVAKRGQDVALRCDPISGHVSLFWYQQALGQGPEFLTYFQNEAQLDKSGLPSDRFFAERPEGSVSTLKIQRTQQEDSAVYLCASSLVTSSNYGYTFGSGTRLTVV.

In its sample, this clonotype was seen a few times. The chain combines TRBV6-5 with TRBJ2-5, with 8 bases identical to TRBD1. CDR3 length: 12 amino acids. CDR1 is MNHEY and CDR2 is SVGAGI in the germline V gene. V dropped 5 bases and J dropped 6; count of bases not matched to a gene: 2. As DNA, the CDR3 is TGTGCCAGCAGTCAGGGGGCACAGACCCAGTACTTC. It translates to CASSQGAQTQYF.

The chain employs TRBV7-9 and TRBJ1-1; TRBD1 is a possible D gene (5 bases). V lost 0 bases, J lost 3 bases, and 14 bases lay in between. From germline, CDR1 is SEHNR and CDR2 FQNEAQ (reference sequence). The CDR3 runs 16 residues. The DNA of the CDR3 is TGTGCCAGCAGCTTAGCCCGGGGGAACCTGTACACTGAAGCTTTCTTT. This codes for CASSLARGNLYTEAFF.

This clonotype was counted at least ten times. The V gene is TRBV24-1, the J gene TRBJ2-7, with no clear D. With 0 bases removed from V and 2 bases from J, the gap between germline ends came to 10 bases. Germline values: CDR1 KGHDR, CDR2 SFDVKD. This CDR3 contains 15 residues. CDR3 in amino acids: CATSDLQVQPYEQYV. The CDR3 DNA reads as TGTGCCACCAGTGATTTGCAAGTTCAGCCCTACGAGCAGTACGTC.